The rows below give T cell receptor beta chains drawn from one sample of a study of blood T cell repertoires in COVID-19. The assay was immunoSEQ multiplex PCR, and TCRdb's table has in-frame clones only and misses some. The sample contains 150,000 to 200,000 clones, approximately 93% of which appear only once. Sequencing was carried out using peripheral blood. Receptors originate from a woman aged 60-75 years with COVID-19, enrolled during active disease. The conserved cysteine and the conserved F or W are not part of the CDR3 here. A D gene is named only where the DNA matches it firmly. Clone size is not always given. Where it is, it says once, few, many or a class for expanded clones.

V,D,size,CDR3
TRBV6-5,.,.,ASRRSFYNEQF
TRBV5-1,.,.,ASSFQANTEAF
TRBV25-1,.,.,ASRGDFYGYT
TRBV6-2/TRBV6-3,.,once,ASSYSPVGMDWNGYT
TRBV27,TRBD1,.,ASSSPGQGPDTQY
TRBV21-1,.,.,ASRFNGSNYEQY
TRBV19,TRBD1,.,ASSPGTGIMSEQF
TRBV6-5,TRBD1,.,ASSYGTGSSKF
TRBV4-3,.,.,ASSQGAGASSGNTIY
TRBV19,TRBD1,.,ASITGQGGYGYT
TRBV5-1,TRBD1,.,ASSIRQGPGELF
TRBV5-8,TRBD1,.,ASSGQGAHYGYT
TRBV3-1/TRBV3-2,TRBD2,.,ASSMTSVDTQY
TRBV18,.,.,ASSGGRDTEAF
TRBV5-5,.,.,ASSLEYSNSPLH
TRBV5-1,.,.,ASSLQGNQY
TRBV19,.,.,ASKTGPTEAF
TRBV4-2,.,.,ASSQEVKQGSGYT
TRBV4-2,TRBD1,.,ASSQDWSGQGIYEQY
TRBV19,.,.,ASSPLDSRNQPQH
TRBV29-1,.,.,SVPEGGSYGYT
TRBV7-2,.,.,ASSLIYSYNSPLH
TRBV19,TRBD2,once,ASRSSGGSGEQF
TRBV18,TRBD1,.,ASSPFRDRIIGQY
TRBV21-1,.,.,ASSRSSEGNEQF
TRBV18,.,.,ASSLDRTQDTEAF
TRBV7-8,TRBD2,.,ASLASRTSGGRKIQETQY
TRBV10-3,TRBD1,.,AIKGTGDQPQH
TRBV20-1,.,.,SARDQGAF
TRBV25-1,.,.,ASSTARGDYGYT
TRBV9,.,.,ASSPPPQNEQF
TRBV19,.,.,ASSTSGSYEQY
TRBV27,.,.,ASTKSGGADLTGELF
TRBV18,TRBD1,once,ASSPRTGTNEQF
TRBV15,.,.,ATSRDGGPAEKLF
TRBV7-2,TRBD1,.,ASSLGGGQGIGMNGYT
TRBV4-2,TRBD2,.,ASSKPGLASYEQY